The rows below give T cell receptor beta chains drawn from one sample of a study of OX40 agonist ivuxolimab in advanced cancers. Only in-frame clones appear in the TCRdb table, and some are missing; sequencing was by immunoSEQ multiplex PCR. The sample contains some 77,000 clones, over 85% of which appear only once. Source: CD4+ or CD8+ T cells sorted from blood, taken in a trial of the OX40 agonist ivuxolimab. The source is an adult with an advanced solid tumor such as melanoma, head and neck, liver or kidney cancer. CDR3s include the opening cysteine and the closing phenylalanine or tryptophan. D genes are given only for firm matches. Clone size is given for some rows only: seen once, a few or many times, or a class if the clone is expanded.

v_gene: TRBV29-1; d_gene: TRBD1; abundance: once; j_gene: TRBJ1-1; CDR3aa: CSVEQGLGVGSFEAFF; CDR3nt: TGCAGCGTGGAACAGGGGTTGGGGGTGGGGAGCTTTGAAGCTTTCTTT
v_gene: TRBV7-6; d_gene: -; abundance: -; j_gene: TRBJ1-2; CDR3aa: CASSPQTVNYGYTF; CDR3nt: TGTGCCAGCAGCCCACAGACGGTTAACTATGGCTACACCTTC
v_gene: TRBV7-2; d_gene: TRBD2; abundance: -; j_gene: TRBJ2-1; CDR3aa: CASSTGLAGSEQFF; CDR3nt: TGTGCCAGCAGCACGGGACTAGCGGGCAGTGAGCAGTTCTTC
v_gene: TRBV28; d_gene: TRBD1; abundance: -; j_gene: TRBJ2-2; CDR3aa: CASSFDRVTGELFF; CDR3nt: TGTGCCAGCAGTTTCGACAGGGTCACCGGGGAGCTGTTTTTT
v_gene: TRBV28; d_gene: -; abundance: -; j_gene: TRBJ1-1; CDR3aa: CASSLWGDRMNTEAFF; CDR3nt: TGTGCCAGCAGTTTATGGGGTGACCGGATGAACACTGAAGCTTTCTTT
v_gene: TRBV29-1; d_gene: TRBD2; abundance: -; j_gene: TRBJ2-5; CDR3aa: CSALGGETQYF; CDR3nt: TGCAGCGCTCTGGGGGGGGAGACCCAGTACTTC
v_gene: TRBV6-1; d_gene: TRBD1; abundance: -; j_gene: TRBJ2-7; CDR3aa: CASSPTGTGAYEQYF; CDR3nt: TGTGCCAGCAGTCCCACTGGGACAGGGGCCTACGAGCAGTACTTC
v_gene: TRBV28; d_gene: TRBD1; abundance: -; j_gene: TRBJ2-7; CDR3aa: CASNTPSGTVYEQYF; CDR3nt: TGTGCCAGCAACACCCCCTCCGGGACAGTCTACGAGCAGTACTTC
v_gene: TRBV11-1; d_gene: -; abundance: -; j_gene: TRBJ2-2; CDR3aa: CASSGRSGGGNTGELFF; CDR3nt: TGTGCCAGCAGCGGAAGGTCAGGGGGAGGGAACACCGGGGAGCTGTTTTTT
v_gene: TRBV6-5; d_gene: -; abundance: -; j_gene: TRBJ1-1; CDR3aa: CASSSLERTEAFF; CDR3nt: TGTGCCAGCAGTTCCCTTGAAAGAACTGAAGCTTTCTTT
v_gene: TRBV7-8; d_gene: -; abundance: -; j_gene: TRBJ2-1; CDR3aa: CASSLQGTSREQFF; CDR3nt: TGTGCCAGCAGCTTACAGGGGACCTCCCGTGAGCAGTTCTTC
v_gene: TRBV6-5; d_gene: -; abundance: -; j_gene: TRBJ2-5; CDR3aa: CASSYGPETQYF; CDR3nt: TGTGCCAGCAGTTACGGTCCGGAGACCCAGTACTTC
v_gene: TRBV10-3; d_gene: TRBD2; abundance: -; j_gene: TRBJ2-7; CDR3aa: CAITSGGREQYF; CDR3nt: TGTGCCATCACCTCGGGGGGTCGCGAGCAGTACTTC
v_gene: TRBV27; d_gene: TRBD2; abundance: -; j_gene: TRBJ2-2; CDR3aa: CASSLAGGLSIGELFF; CDR3nt: TGTGCCAGCAGTCTAGCGGGGGGCCTCTCGATCGGGGAGCTGTTTTTT
v_gene: TRBV14; d_gene: -; abundance: -; j_gene: TRBJ2-6; CDR3aa: CASSQDRAGFGANVLTF; CDR3nt: TGTGCCAGCAGCCAAGATCGGGCTGGCTTCGGGGCCAACGTCCTGACTTTC
v_gene: TRBV7-2; d_gene: TRBD1; abundance: -; j_gene: TRBJ1-4; CDR3aa: CASSPGTGYEKLFF; CDR3nt: TGTGCCAGCAGCCCCGGGACAGGCTATGAAAAACTGTTTTTT
v_gene: TRBV7-8; d_gene: -; abundance: -; j_gene: TRBJ1-2; CDR3aa: CASERGDYGYTF; CDR3nt: TGTGCCAGCGAGCGAGGGGACTATGGCTACACCTTC
v_gene: TRBV30; d_gene: -; abundance: -; j_gene: TRBJ1-1; CDR3aa: CAWDGMNTEAFF; CDR3nt: TGTGCCTGGGACGGAATGAACACTGAAGCTTTCTTT
v_gene: TRBV13; d_gene: -; abundance: -; j_gene: TRBJ2-1; CDR3aa: CASSVGSPLINEQFF; CDR3nt: TGTGCCAGCAGTGTGGGGAGTCCGCTGATCAATGAGCAGTTCTTC
v_gene: TRBV28; d_gene: -; abundance: -; j_gene: TRBJ1-3; CDR3aa: CASRRDPGNTIYF; CDR3nt: TGTGCCAGCAGGAGGGATCCTGGAAACACCATATATTTT
v_gene: TRBV11-2; d_gene: -; abundance: -; j_gene: TRBJ2-7; CDR3aa: CASRVRNEQYF; CDR3nt: TGTGCCAGCAGAGTCAGAAACGAGCAGTACTTC
v_gene: TRBV23-1; d_gene: TRBD1; abundance: -; j_gene: TRBJ2-7; CDR3aa: CASSLPGQGPTYEQYF; CDR3nt: TGCGCCAGCAGTCTTCCAGGACAGGGGCCCACCTACGAGCAGTACTTC
v_gene: TRBV9; d_gene: -; abundance: once; j_gene: TRBJ1-4; CDR3aa: CASSVGDPRPEKLFF; CDR3nt: TGTGCCAGCAGCGTAGGAGACCCACGTCCTGAAAAACTGTTTTTT
v_gene: TRBV10-1; d_gene: -; abundance: -; j_gene: TRBJ2-3; CDR3aa: CASSDSGNSYTQYF; CDR3nt: TGCGCCAGCAGTGATAGTGGAAACAGTTATACGCAGTATTTT
v_gene: TRBV20-1; d_gene: -; abundance: -; j_gene: TRBJ2-3; CDR3aa: CSATGAATQYF; CDR3nt: TGCAGTGCCACCGGGGCAGCCACGCAGTATTTT
v_gene: TRBV7-9; d_gene: -; abundance: -; j_gene: TRBJ2-7; CDR3aa: CASSLGFQSSWAWEQYF; CDR3nt: TGTGCCAGCAGCTTAGGGTTTCAGTCTAGCTGGGCGTGGGAGCAGTACTTC
v_gene: TRBV6-1; d_gene: -; abundance: -; j_gene: TRBJ2-5; CDR3aa: CASSGGQLQYQETQYF; CDR3nt: TGTGCCAGCAGTGGAGGTCAGCTCCAGTACCAAGAGACCCAGTACTTC
v_gene: TRBV6-9; d_gene: -; abundance: once; j_gene: TRBJ2-7; CDR3aa: CASSHRDTYEQYF; CDR3nt: TGTGCCAGCAGTCACCGGGACACCTACGAGCAGTACTTC
v_gene: TRBV6-1; d_gene: -; abundance: -; j_gene: TRBJ1-5; CDR3aa: CASSEARKGQPQHF; CDR3nt: TGTGCCAGCAGTGAGGCACGGAAGGGACAGCCCCAGCATTTT
v_gene: TRBV7-6; d_gene: TRBD2; abundance: once; j_gene: TRBJ2-1; CDR3aa: CASSLGGLAGVNEQFF; CDR3nt: TGTGCCAGCAGCTTAGGGGGACTAGCCGGGGTGAATGAGCAGTTCTTC
v_gene: TRBV5-4; d_gene: -; abundance: -; j_gene: TRBJ2-7; CDR3aa: CASSLGDSGPREQYF; CDR3nt: TGTGCCAGCAGCTTGGGGGACTCGGGGCCGCGCGAGCAGTACTTC
v_gene: TRBV28; d_gene: -; abundance: few; j_gene: TRBJ1-1; CDR3aa: CASTLRGTEAFF; CDR3nt: TGTGCCAGCACCCTACGGGGCACTGAAGCTTTCTTT
v_gene: TRBV19; d_gene: -; abundance: -; j_gene: TRBJ2-7; CDR3aa: CASSGGRFPREQYF; CDR3nt: TGTGCCAGTAGCGGGGGACGGTTTCCCAGAGAGCAGTACTTC
v_gene: TRBV27; d_gene: -; abundance: -; j_gene: TRBJ1-4; CDR3aa: CASSLSGGLYEKLFF; CDR3nt: TGTGCCAGCAGTTTATCAGGGGGACTATATGAAAAACTGTTTTTT
v_gene: TRBV7-9; d_gene: -; abundance: -; j_gene: TRBJ1-6; CDR3aa: CASSHPRGGSSYNSPLHF; CDR3nt: TGTGCCAGCAGCCACCCCCGAGGGGGTAGCTCCTATAATTCACCCCTCCACTTT
v_gene: TRBV27; d_gene: -; abundance: once; j_gene: TRBJ2-3; CDR3aa: CASSTWTRSTDTQYF; CDR3nt: TGTGCCAGCAGTACCTGGACCCGAAGCACAGATACGCAGTATTTT
v_gene: TRBV7-2; d_gene: -; abundance: -; j_gene: TRBJ1-5; CDR3aa: CASSLGQAGNQPQHF; CDR3nt: TGTGCCAGCAGCTTAGGACAGGCTGGCAATCAGCCCCAGCATTTT
v_gene: TRBV7-8; d_gene: -; abundance: -; j_gene: TRBJ1-5; CDR3aa: CASSSQTGMSNQPQHF; CDR3nt: TGTGCCAGCAGCTCCCAAACGGGGATGAGCAATCAGCCCCAGCATTTT
v_gene: TRBV9; d_gene: -; abundance: -; j_gene: TRBJ2-3; CDR3aa: CASSGPWAGLTDTQYF; CDR3nt: TGTGCCAGCAGCGGACCTTGGGCGGGGCTCACAGATACGCAGTATTTT
v_gene: TRBV7-3; d_gene: -; abundance: -; j_gene: TRBJ2-1; CDR3aa: CASSLNGGSYNEQFF; CDR3nt: TGTGCCAGCAGCCTCAATGGGGGCTCCTACAATGAGCAGTTCTTC
v_gene: TRBV29-1; d_gene: -; abundance: -; j_gene: TRBJ1-2; CDR3aa: CSVEVVGESYTF; CDR3nt: TGCAGCGTTGAAGTAGTGGGGGAAAGCTACACCTTC
v_gene: TRBV7-9; d_gene: TRBD2; abundance: -; j_gene: TRBJ2-7; CDR3aa: CASSPVGSGGAGEQYF; CDR3nt: TGTGCCAGCAGCCCAGTCGGGAGCGGGGGAGCAGGTGAGCAGTACTTC
v_gene: TRBV21-1; d_gene: -; abundance: -; j_gene: TRBJ1-5; CDR3aa: CASSKSRAGSYNQPQHF; CDR3nt: TGTGCCAGCAGCAAAAGTAGGGCAGGATCATACAATCAGCCCCAGCATTTT
v_gene: TRBV30; d_gene: -; abundance: -; j_gene: TRBJ1-4; CDR3aa: CAWSVSGVGEKLFF; CDR3nt: TGTGCCTGGAGTGTATCAGGGGTAGGGGAAAAACTGTTTTTT
v_gene: TRBV2; d_gene: -; abundance: -; j_gene: TRBJ1-3; CDR3aa: CASSYLSSGNTIYF; CDR3nt: TGTGCCAGCAGCTACCTGTCCTCTGGAAACACCATATATTTT
v_gene: TRBV28; d_gene: -; abundance: -; j_gene: TRBJ1-3; CDR3aa: CASRYLPGPSGNTIYF; CDR3nt: TGTGCCAGCAGATATTTACCGGGGCCTTCTGGAAACACCATATATTTT
v_gene: TRBV13; d_gene: -; abundance: -; j_gene: TRBJ1-2; CDR3aa: CASNFGSLAYGYTF; CDR3nt: TGTGCCAGCAACTTCGGAAGCCTTGCCTATGGCTACACCTTC
v_gene: TRBV7-9; d_gene: -; abundance: -; j_gene: TRBJ2-2; CDR3aa: CASSFGTGELFF; CDR3nt: TGTGCCAGCAGCTTTGGAACCGGGGAGCTGTTTTTT
v_gene: TRBV6-6; d_gene: -; abundance: -; j_gene: TRBJ1-2; CDR3aa: CASSRQAMGYGYTF; CDR3nt: TGTGCCAGCAGTAGACAGGCTATGGGCTATGGCTACACCTTC
v_gene: TRBV18; d_gene: -; abundance: -; j_gene: TRBJ1-5; CDR3aa: CASSPVNSNQPQHF; CDR3nt: TGTGCCAGCTCACCCGTTAATAGCAATCAGCCCCAGCATTTT
v_gene: TRBV30; d_gene: -; abundance: -; j_gene: TRBJ2-7; CDR3aa: CAWSIDGTYEQYF; CDR3nt: TGTGCCTGGAGTATCGACGGGACCTACGAGCAGTACTTC
v_gene: TRBV7-8; d_gene: TRBD1; abundance: once; j_gene: TRBJ1-2; CDR3aa: CASSLTAGTGVGYTF; CDR3nt: TGTGCCAGCAGCTTAACCGCCGGGACAGGGGTTGGCTACACCTTC
v_gene: TRBV5-1; d_gene: -; abundance: -; j_gene: TRBJ2-1; CDR3aa: CASRLRAYNEQFF; CDR3nt: TGCGCCAGCAGGTTAAGAGCCTACAATGAGCAGTTCTTC
v_gene: TRBV29-1; d_gene: TRBD1; abundance: -; j_gene: TRBJ1-1; CDR3aa: CSVEDTGGITEAFF; CDR3nt: TGCAGCGTTGAAGATACAGGGGGAATAACTGAAGCTTTCTTT